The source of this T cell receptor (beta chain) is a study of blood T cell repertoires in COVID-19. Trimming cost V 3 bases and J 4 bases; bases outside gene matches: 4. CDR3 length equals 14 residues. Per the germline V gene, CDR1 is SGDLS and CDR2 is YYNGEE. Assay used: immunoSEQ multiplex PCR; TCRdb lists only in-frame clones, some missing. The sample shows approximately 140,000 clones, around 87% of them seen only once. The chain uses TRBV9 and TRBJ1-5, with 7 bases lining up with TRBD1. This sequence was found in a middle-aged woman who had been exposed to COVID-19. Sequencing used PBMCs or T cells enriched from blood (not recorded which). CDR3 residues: CASSAGTANQPQHF. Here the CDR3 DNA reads TGTGCCAGCAGCGCTGGGACAGCTAATCAGCCCCAGCATTTT. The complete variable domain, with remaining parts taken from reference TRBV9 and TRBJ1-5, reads DSGVTQTPKHLITATGQRVTLRCSPRSGDLSVYWYQQSLDQGLQFLIQYYNGEERAKGNILERFSAQQFPDLHSELNLSSLELGDSALYFCASSAGTANQPQHFGDGTRLSIL.